Shown below are 17 T cell receptor beta chains from a single sample sequenced in a study of cytomegalovirus exposure and HLA in healthy donors. Vbeta (60) and Jbeta (13) primers were used in the PCR. The data were produced by immunoSEQ multiplex PCR, yet TCRdb's version contains in-frame clones alone and is incomplete. The table shows tens of thousands of clones, with about 80% occurring only once. Sequences were obtained from PBMCs. Receptors were obtained from a man aged 45-60 years in good health and CMV-seropositive.

Comments on this clone: The junction departs from germline at one end; a sequencing error may be responsible. The V gene is TRBV4-3, the J gene TRBJ1-4; D possibly corresponds to TRBD1 (6 bases). In germline, CDR1 is LGHNA, CDR2 YSLEER. This CDR3 spans 17 amino acids. This CDR3 reads CVSSKTGILATNEKLFF. In DNA, the CDR3 is TGCGTCAGCAGCAAAACAGGGATCCTCGCAACTAATGAAAAACTGTTTTTT.

The rearrangement links TRBV11-1 to TRBJ2-5; 10 bases align to TRBD1. CDR3 length: 13 amino acids. V shed 8 bases and J 4 bases; nucleotides not matched to a gene: 4. The germline gives CDR1 SGHAT, CDR2 FQDESV (reference sequence). CDR3 coding DNA: TGTGCCAGCGGCGACAGGGGGCGAGAGACCCAGTACTTC. This translates into CASGDRGRETQYF.

The chain recombines TRBV6-1 with TRBJ2-1; D not resolved. The CDR3 is 12 residues long. Germline CDR1 reads MNHNS; CDR2 reads SASEGT. V gave up 6 bases and J gave up 3 bases, with 6 bases separating them. CDR3 protein: CASRSYYNEQFF. The CDR3 nucleotides are TGTGCCAGCAGGAGTTACTACAATGAGCAGTTCTTC.

The V call is TRBV30, the J call TRBJ2-5, with 13 bases aligning to TRBD2. The CDR3 is 15 residues long. Germline-derived CDR1 and CDR2 are GTSNPN and SVGIG (reference sequence). J was trimmed by 4 bases and V by 4 bases; bases with no gene match: 6. The CDR3 nucleotides read TGTGCCTGGACGGGACTAGCGGGATCATTAGAGACCCAGTACTTC. Protein product: CAWTGLAGSLETQYF.

The chain employs TRBV10-3 and TRBJ2-7; possibly TRBD1 for D (6 bases). The germline CDR1 and CDR2 sequences are ENHRY and SYGVKD. The CDR3 extends over 14 amino acids. V was shortened by 3 bases and J by 4 bases, with 13 bases between the two germline ends. In nucleotides, the CDR3 is TGTGCCATCAGTGAACAGGGCAGGCTATACGAGCAGTACTTC. This gives the protein CAISEQGRLYEQYF.

The chain recombines TRBV7-2 with TRBJ2-2, with 9 positions matching TRBD2. Trimming at V came to 5 bases and at J to 5 bases, leaving 9 bases not matched to a gene. There are 16 residues in the CDR3. Per germline, CDR1 SGHTA and CDR2 FQGNSA. The CDR3 sequence is CASSGQREVQTGELFF. The CDR3 bases are TGTGCCAGCAGCGGGCAGCGGGAGGTCCAGACCGGGGAGCTGTTTTTT.

In DNA form, the CDR3 reads TGTGCCAGCTCACCACCATTCGGGACAGGGCTCCCCGGGGAGCTGTTTTTT. Amino acid sequence: CASSPPFGTGLPGELFF. This chain joins TRBV18 and TRBJ2-2, with TRBD1 matching 9 bases. Unmatched junction bases numbered 8, after V lost 0 bases and J lost 6 bases. Per the germline V gene, CDR1 is KGHSH and CDR2 is LQKENI. This CDR3 comprises 17 residues.

V gene TRBV9 combines with J gene TRBJ2-7, with a tentative D call TRBD1 (6 bases). The ends were cut back, 5 bases at V and 0 bases at J, with 15 bases in the middle. The CDR3 is made up of 15 amino acids. Looked up from germline, CDR1 is SGDLS and CDR2 is YYNGEE. The CDR3 protein is CASSLTGTYSYEQYF. CDR3 in DNA: TGTGCCAGCAGTTTAACCGGGACATACTCCTACGAGCAGTACTTC.

The V gene is TRBV4-3, the J gene TRBJ2-2; D remains unclear. V was trimmed by 1 base and J by 5 bases, leaving 11 bases between them. Germline CDR1 is LGHNA and CDR2 is YSLEER. The CDR3 contains 15 residues. The CDR3 DNA reads TGCGCCAGCAGCCAAGGTGGGCATCCGACCGGGGAGCTGTTTTTT. This sequence encodes CASSQGGHPTGELFF.

The rearrangement uses TRBV19 and TRBJ2-7; 7 bases align to TRBD1. The CDR3 is made up of 19 amino acids. Germline CDR1 reads LNHDA; CDR2 reads SQIVND (reference sequence). V gave up 11 bases and J gave up 4 bases; unmatched junction bases: 29. Written as DNA, the CDR3 is TGTGCCGGGGAGTCTAAGACTGGTGGACAGGTCAGAGGGTTTTACGAGCAGTACTTC. Its protein is CAGESKTGGQVRGFYEQYF.

The chain employs TRBV9 and TRBJ2-7, with D perhaps TRBD2 (6 bases). Germline V gene sequence: CDR1 SGDLS, CDR2 YYNGEE. There are 14 residues in the CDR3. V was pared by 0 bases and J by 6 bases, with 13 bases between. CDR3 sequence reads: CASSVDDGGFEQYF. CDR3 in DNA: TGTGCCAGCAGCGTAGATGACGGGGGTTTCGAGCAGTACTTC.

This clone was recorded a few times. The chain uses TRBV9 and TRBJ2-2, with 10 positions matching TRBD2. Germline CDR1 is SGDLS and CDR2 is YYNGEE. The CDR3 sequence is 17 residues long. V trimming: 4 bases; J trimming: 8 bases; junction bases outside the gene matches: 14. This CDR3 reads CASSPPLSGGARGELFF. CDR3 bases: TGTGCCAGCAGCCCCCCGTTAAGCGGGGGGGCCAGGGGGGAGCTGTTTTTT.

This chain uses TRBV28 with TRBJ2-7; no clear D gene. Germline V gene lookup returns CDR1 MDHEN and CDR2 SYDVKM. This CDR3 is built from 13 residues. V lost 4 bases to trimming and J lost 3 bases, with 10 bases between them. CDR3 DNA: TGTGCCAGCAGTTCCCCCCGAGTCTACGAGCAGTACTTC. It yields the protein CASSSPRVYEQYF.

The chain couples TRBV7-2 to TRBJ1-1, with D unclear. The germline V gene has CDR1 SGHTA and CDR2 FQGNSA. V dropped 2 bases and J dropped 1 base, with 5 bases sitting between them. This CDR3 contains 13 residues. CDR3 region: CASSLLQNTEAFF. DNA of the CDR3: TGTGCCAGCAGCTTATTACAGAACACTGAAGCTTTCTTT.

This clone was observed a few times. J is TRBJ2-7 and V is TRBV6-5; perhaps TRBD2 as D (5 bases). The germline CDR1 and CDR2 sequences are MNHEY and SVGAGI. V lost 5 bases, J lost 3 bases, and 14 bases lay in between. The CDR3 has 14 residues. The CDR3 DNA is TGTGCCAGCAGTGTCCAGGAGGTTTTCTACGAGCAGTACTTC. As protein: CASSVQEVFYEQYF.

The V gene is TRBV7-6, the J gene TRBJ1-6; 10 positions agree with TRBD1. The junction had 9 bases not matched to a gene; V was cut back by 4 bases and J by 9 bases. Germline assignment: CDR1 SGHVS and CDR2 FNYEAQ. The CDR3 sequence is 16 residues long. This CDR3 is CASSSQPGQGTSPLHF. In nucleotides, the CDR3 is TGTGCCAGCAGCTCCCAACCGGGACAGGGGACTTCACCCCTCCACTTT.

The rearrangement links TRBV6-1 to TRBJ2-1, with a possible D match to TRBD2 (7 bases). Per the germline V gene, CDR1 is MNHNS and CDR2 is SASEGT. V was pared by 2 bases and J by 1 base, with 12 bases between. The CDR3 is made up of 16 amino acids. The CDR3 region has the DNA TGTGCCAGCAGTGAACGGGGGGCAGGGTCCTACAATGAGCAGTTCTTC. Translated: CASSERGAGSYNEQFF.